The 32 T cell receptor beta chains in this list originate from one sample, sequenced in a study of blood T cell repertoires in COVID-19. Profiling relied on immunoSEQ multiplex PCR, and the TCRdb table lists in-frame clones only, not all of them. This table has approximately 170,000 clones, under 85% appearing once. Sequencing was performed on peripheral blood. The receptors here all came from a man between 60 and 70 years old who had recovered from COVID-19.

The chain links TRBV2 to TRBJ1-1, with D perhaps TRBD1 (6 bases). Trimming stripped 6 bases from V and 6 bases from J, with 20 bases between. Germline V gene data show CDR1 as SNHLY and CDR2 as FYNNEI. The CDR3 length is 15 residues. The CDR3 DNA follows: TGTGCCAGCAGCATCAGACAGGCGGCAGTCGCTGAAGCTTTCTTT. Its protein product is CASSIRQAAVAEAFF.

In its sample, this clone was seen a few times. V gene TRBV19 combines with J gene TRBJ2-1; D is perhaps TRBD1 (5 bases). Per the germline V gene, CDR1 is LNHDA and CDR2 is SQIVND (reference sequence). V lost 1 base and J lost 4, with 11 bases in between. CDR3 length: 15 amino acids. In DNA form, the CDR3 reads TGTGCCAGTAGTATAGGACAGATCCTTTACAATGAGCAGTTCTTC. Protein sequence: CASSIGQILYNEQFF.

This clone was picked up one time. The chain has TRBV11-2 and TRBJ1-3; no definite D call. The CDR3 consists of 19 residues. Looked up from germline, CDR1 is SGHAT and CDR2 is FQNNGV. Trimming stripped 0 bases from V and 0 bases from J, with 18 bases between. Here the CDR3 DNA reads TGTGCCAGCAGCTTAGATCCGGCAGGTCTTTTGAGCTCTGGAAACACCATATATTTT. Its translation: CASSLDPAGLLSSGNTIYF.

This chain connects TRBV7-9 to TRBJ1-2; the match to TRBD1 covers 8 bases. V lost 3 bases and J lost 7; bases outside the gene matches: 4. CDR3 length: 13 amino acids. Germline CDR1 and CDR2: SEHNR and FQNEAQ (reference sequence). Here the CDR3 reads CASSFRTGRGYTF. The CDR3 nucleotides are TGTGCCAGCAGCTTTCGGACAGGGCGTGGCTACACCTTC.

The chain combines TRBV10-3 with TRBJ1-1; D call uncertain. The V end was cut by 4 bases, the J end by 3 bases, with 6 bases between. The CDR3 totals 12 residues. CDR1 and CDR2 from the germline V gene are ENHRY and SYGVKD. For the CDR3, the DNA is TGTGCCATCAGTGTCCGGGACACTGAAGCTTTCTTT. Its protein product is CAISVRDTEAFF.

This chain uses TRBV19 with TRBJ1-5; no clear D. The CDR3 runs 14 residues. Trimming shortened V by 8 bases and J by 6 bases, and 17 bases separated the two germline ends. Germline V gives CDR1 LNHDA, CDR2 SQIVND (reference sequence). The CDR3 DNA is TGTGCCAGTGTCCCGAGAGGGTCACTTCAGCCCCAGCATTTT. This sequence encodes CASVPRGSLQPQHF. Supplemented by reference TRBV19 and TRBJ1-5, the full variable domain reads DGGITQSPKYLFRKEGQNVTLSCEQNLNHDAMYWYRQDPGQGLRLIYYSQIVNDFQKGDIAEGYSVSREKKESFPLTVTSAQKNPTAFYLCASVPRGSLQPQHFGDGTRLSIL.

The gene calls are TRBV4-1 and TRBJ1-4; 7 positions agree with TRBD1. Trimming at V came to 0 bases and at J to 6 bases, leaving 7 bases not matched to a gene. The CDR3 loop spans 16 amino acids. Per the germline V gene, CDR1 is MGHRA and CDR2 is YSYEKL. This chain's CDR3 is CASSQEGAGTDEKLFF. As DNA, the CDR3 is TGCGCCAGCAGCCAAGAGGGGGCCGGGACAGATGAAAAACTGTTTTTT.

The chain has TRBV7-6 and TRBJ1-6, with a tentative D call TRBD1 (6 bases). Deletions cut 1 base from V and 4 bases from J, with 8 bases between. Germline V CDR1 and CDR2: SGHVS, FNYEAQ. The CDR3 covers 15 residues. CDR3 sequence: CASSLEGQYNSPLHF. The CDR3 DNA reads as TGTGCCAGCAGCTTAGAAGGACAGTATAATTCACCCCTCCACTTT.

This chain uses TRBV27 with TRBJ2-7; 10 nucleotides line up with TRBD1. The CDR3 sequence is 15 residues long. V was clipped by 3 bases and J by 4 bases; unmatched bases: 6. In germline, CDR1 is MNHEY, CDR2 SMNVEV (reference sequence). This CDR3 is CASSLGQGRRYEQYF. CDR3 in DNA: TGTGCCAGCAGTTTGGGACAGGGGCGTCGATACGAGCAGTACTTC.

V gene TRBV7-9 combines with J gene TRBJ1-2, with D unclear. V was shortened by 1 base and J by 7 bases, with 16 bases between the two germline ends. The CDR3 runs to 15 residues. Per germline, CDR1 SEHNR and CDR2 FQNEAQ (reference sequence). The CDR3 spells CASSLGSESAGGYTF. The DNA of the CDR3 is TGTGCCAGCAGCTTAGGGTCCGAAAGCGCCGGTGGCTACACCTTC.

This rearrangement joins TRBV19 to TRBJ1-6; TRBD1 aligns across 10 bases. The germline V gene encodes CDR1 LNHDA and CDR2 SQIVND (reference sequence). The CDR3 sequence is 15 residues long. V was pared by 4 bases and J by 12 bases, with 9 bases of the junction left unmatched. The CDR3 here is CASSTLTGGGLPLHF. Here the CDR3 DNA reads TGTGCCAGTAGTACCCTGACAGGGGGCGGACTACCCCTCCACTTT.

V usage is TRBV27 and J usage is TRBJ2-4; 8 nucleotides match TRBD1. The junction had 3 bases not matched to a gene; V was cut back by 2 bases and J by 3 bases. Germline CDR1 reads MNHEY; CDR2 reads SMNVEV (reference sequence). The CDR3 spans 15 residues. The DNA of the CDR3 is TGTGCCAGCAGTTTAGCAGGGGGCGTCAAAAACATTCAGTACTTC. Its protein is CASSLAGGVKNIQYF.

The genes are TRBV5-1 and TRBJ2-1; 8 bases map to TRBD1. This CDR3 is 15 amino acids long. The J segment lost 5 bases and the V segment lost 5 bases, leaving 9 bases of the junction unmatched. Germline CDR1 is SGHRS and CDR2 is YFSETQ. The CDR3 region has the DNA TGCGCCAGCAGTCCTCGGGACAGGCTTCACAATGAGCAGTTCTTC. Its protein product is CASSPRDRLHNEQFF.

The gene calls are TRBV11-2 and TRBJ1-1; 10 bases line up with TRBD1. Germline assignment: CDR1 SGHAT and CDR2 FQNNGV. The CDR3 loop spans 14 amino acids. V gave up 3 bases and J gave up 4 bases; unmatched junction bases: 2. CDR3 sequence (DNA): TGTGCCAGCAGCTTCAGGACAGGGGGCACTGAAGCTTTCTTT. It is translated as CASSFRTGGTEAFF.

J is TRBJ1-5 and V is TRBV6-5, with D possibly being TRBD1 (6 bases). Germline V gene data show CDR1 as MNHEY and CDR2 as SVGAGI. V was cut by 7 bases and J by 2 bases, with 15 bases left in between. The CDR3 contains 15 residues. CDR3 DNA sequence: TGTGCCAGCATGGACCGAGGGGGGGGCAATCAGCCCCAGCATTTT. It specifies CASMDRGGGNQPQHF.

The V call is TRBV30, the J call TRBJ1-2, with D perhaps TRBD1 (6 bases). Germline values: CDR1 GTSNPN, CDR2 SVGIG (reference sequence). The germline V and J ends were trimmed by 2 bases and 8 bases, with 12 bases remaining between them. The length of the CDR3 is 12 residues. The CDR3: CAWSRQGIGYTF. CDR3 in DNA: TGTGCCTGGAGTCGTCAGGGGATCGGCTACACCTTC.

The gene calls are TRBV7-2 and TRBJ1-3; weak D call: TRBD1 (6 bases). Trimming stripped 2 bases from V and 2 bases from J, with 7 bases between. This CDR3 has 14 amino acids. Per the germline V gene, CDR1 is SGHTA and CDR2 is FQGNSA. CDR3 sequence (DNA): TGTGCCAGCAGCTTATCAGGGGCTGGAAACACCATATATTTT. Translating it yields CASSLSGAGNTIYF. The entire variable domain, with the rest obtained from reference TRBV7-2 and TRBJ1-3, is as follows: GAGVSQSPSNKVTEKGKDVELRCDPISGHTALYWYRQSLGQGLEFLIYFQGNSAPDKSGLPSDRFSAERTGGSVSTLTIQRTQQEDSAVYLCASSLSGAGNTIYFGEGSWLTVV.

A remark on this clone: One junction end disagrees with the germline gene, perhaps due to a read error. V is TRBV7-7 and J is TRBJ2-2; TRBD1 matches 7 bases. From germline, CDR1 is SSHAT and CDR2 FNYEAQ (reference sequence). The CDR3 runs to 15 residues. The CDR3 DNA sequence: TGTGCTAGCAGCGGCCGGACAGGCAACACCGGGGAGCTGTTTTTT. Protein: CASSGRTGNTGELFF.

The CDR3 DNA is TGTGCCAGCAGTTTTCTGAGGACTGAAGCTTTCTTT. Protein: CASSFLRTEAFF. The rearrangement joins TRBV28 to TRBJ1-1, with no clear D. CDR3 length: 12 amino acids. Trimming shortened V by 3 bases and J by 5 bases, and 7 bases separated the two germline ends. Germline CDR1 and CDR2: MDHEN and SYDVKM.

The chain couples TRBV18 to TRBJ2-5, with a weak D call TRBD2 (6 bases). Trimming left V 6 bases short and J 1 base short, with 21 bases between. Germline CDR1 and CDR2: KGHSH and LQKENI. This CDR3 has 17 amino acids. The CDR3 reads CASSPTYSGVIQETQYF. The CDR3 coding sequence is TGTGCCAGCTCTCCCACATACTCGGGGGTCATCCAAGAGACCCAGTACTTC. The whole variable domain, filled in from reference TRBV18 and TRBJ2-5, reads NAGVMQNPRHLVRRRGQEARLRCSPMKGHSHVYWYRQLPEEGLKFMVYLQKENIIDESGMPKERFSAEFPKEGPSILRIQQVVRGDSAAYFCASSPTYSGVIQETQYFGPGTRLLVL.

The chain recombines TRBV18 with TRBJ2-3; a weak D match, TRBD1 (5 bases). CDR1 and CDR2 (germline): KGHSH, LQKENI. V lost 0 bases and J lost 4, with 20 bases in between. There are 18 residues in the CDR3. CDR3 residues: CASSPPNLGQGSADTQYF. In DNA form, the CDR3 reads TGTGCCAGCTCACCACCAAACCTAGGCCAGGGAAGCGCAGATACGCAGTATTTT.

The chain employs TRBV6-2 or TRBV6-3 and TRBJ1-1; D is perhaps TRBD1 (5 bases). The CDR3 loop spans 15 amino acids. Germline V lookup: CDR1 MNHEY, CDR2 SVGEGT. Trimming shortened V by 6 bases and J by 5 bases, and 19 bases separated the two germline ends. CDR3 sequence reads: CASSPDRGTGTEAFF. In nucleotides, the CDR3 is TGTGCCAGCAGCCCCGACCGGGGGACGGGGACTGAAGCTTTCTTT.

V gene TRBV4-1 combines with J gene TRBJ2-1, with D tentatively TRBD2 (6 bases). The CDR3 has 16 residues. V lost 3 bases to trimming and J lost 2 bases, with 14 bases between them. The germline V gene encodes CDR1 MGHRA and CDR2 YSYEKL. The CDR3 loop is CASSHPGGDPYNEQFF. CDR3 bases: TGCGCCAGCAGCCACCCCGGCGGGGACCCCTACAATGAGCAGTTCTTC.

The V and J genes are TRBV18 and TRBJ1-5; 7 bases line up with TRBD1. This CDR3 is 14 amino acids long. The V and J ends lost 5 bases and 5 bases, in that order; junction bases with no gene match: 6. Per the germline V gene, CDR1 is KGHSH and CDR2 is LQKENI. CDR3 DNA sequence: TGTGCCAGCTCAACCGGGACAGATTATCAGCCCCAGCATTTT. It translates to CASSTGTDYQPQHF.

The chain recombines TRBV7-2 with TRBJ1-1; D might be TRBD1 (5 bases). Germline CDR1 is SGHTA and CDR2 is FQGNSA. V was pared by 2 bases and J by 1 base, with 11 bases between. The CDR3 is 15 amino acids. CDR3 bases: TGTGCCAGCAGCTTAAAGTGGGGCCAGAACACTGAAGCTTTCTTT. It encodes CASSLKWGQNTEAFF.

The CDR3 DNA sequence: TGTGCCGATGGCCGCGGGGTAGCCAAAAACATTCAGTACTTC. Translating it yields CADGRGVAKNIQYF. The rearrangement joins TRBV24-1 to TRBJ2-4, with D maybe TRBD2 (6 bases). The length of the CDR3 is 14 residues. Trimming took off 12 bases at V and 0 bases at J, with 14 bases between the two ends. Germline V lookup: CDR1 KGHDR, CDR2 SFDVKD.

This clone was observed a single time. The chain is built from TRBV11-2 and TRBJ1-1; D is ambiguous. The CDR3 is 15 residues long. Deletions cut 6 bases from V and 1 base from J, with 15 bases between. Germline assignment: CDR1 SGHAT and CDR2 FQNNGV. The CDR3 DNA reads TGTGCCAGCAGGGCACTGGTGAGGAGGAACACTGAAGCTTTCTTT. This encodes CASRALVRRNTEAFF.

This chain connects TRBV12-3 or TRBV12-4 to TRBJ1-2, with unresolved D. The CDR3 spans 13 residues. Trimming pared 5 bases from V and 4 bases from J, leaving 11 bases between. As DNA, the CDR3 is TGTGCCAGCAGTGTGGCCTCCACCTATGGCTACACCTTC. Protein: CASSVASTYGYTF.

The chain uses TRBV5-4 and TRBJ1-2, with TRBD1 identical over 7 bases. The V gene's germline CDR1 is SGHNT and CDR2 YYREEE (reference sequence). The length of the CDR3 is 17 residues. Trimming removed 0 bases from V and 4 bases from J; junction bases left unmatched: 12. The CDR3 sequence: CASSLVLGTAYPYGYTF. The DNA for the CDR3 is TGTGCCAGCAGCTTGGTGTTAGGGACAGCCTATCCCTATGGCTACACCTTC.

The rearrangement joins TRBV18 to TRBJ1-4, with TRBD1 as a possible D gene (6 bases). CDR1 is KGHSH and CDR2 is LQKENI in the germline V gene. The CDR3 covers 15 residues. Trimming stripped 2 bases from V and 6 bases from J, with 13 bases between. The CDR3 sequence: CASSPGQFGDEKLFF. In nucleotides, the CDR3 is TGTGCCAGCTCACCAGGACAGTTCGGGGATGAAAAACTGTTTTTT.

V usage is TRBV6-5 and J usage is TRBJ2-3; 8 positions agree with TRBD2. Germline CDR1 MNHEY, CDR2 SVGAGI. The CDR3 is 15 amino acids. J gave up 4 bases and V 2 bases, and 5 bases lay outside the gene matches. The CDR3, as DNA: TGTGCCAGCAGTTACGCGGGGGGCCAGGCAGATACGCAGTATTTT. This gives the protein CASSYAGGQADTQYF.

The chain carries TRBV27 and TRBJ2-1; 7 positions match TRBD2. Losses at the gene ends were 2 bases for V and 2 bases for J; bases not matched to a gene: 6. The CDR3 runs to 16 residues. CDR1 is MNHEY, CDR2 SMNVEV, per germline (reference sequence). This chain's CDR3 is CASSLGGLGAYNEQFF. The CDR3 nucleotides are TGTGCCAGCAGTTTAGGTGGACTAGGGGCCTACAATGAGCAGTTCTTC.